These T cell receptor beta chains were read from a single sample in a study of PD-1 blockade in classical Hodgkin lymphoma. Clones were sequenced by immunoSEQ multiplex PCR, and TCRdb holds only the in-frame ones, with some missing. Of under 95,000 clones listed, more than 85% are singletons. The specimen comprised peripheral blood mononuclear cells (PBMCs), sampled at baseline. These receptors all stem from a human donor with classical Hodgkin lymphoma. Each CDR3 is given with its conserved first and last residue. The D gene is left open where the match is weak. Expanded clones get a size class; other rows say once, few or many, or leave the size out.

CDR3nt	CDR3aa	v_gene	j_gene	d_gene	abundance	len
TGCAGCGTGGGACAGGGGTTTAACACCGGGGAGCTGTTTTTT	CSVGQGFNTGELFF	TRBV29-1	TRBJ2-2	TRBD1	-	14
TGTGCCAGCAGTTACTCGATCGGCCAAATCTACGAGCAGTACTTC	CASSYSIGQIYEQYF	TRBV6-5	TRBJ2-7	-	once	15
TGTGCCAGCTCCTATGACGGGAGATACTATGGCTACACCTTC	CASSYDGRYYGYTF	TRBV2	TRBJ1-2	-	-	14
TGTGCCAGCAGCTTCTCTAGCGGCATTTACACCGGGGAGCTGTTTTTT	CASSFSSGIYTGELFF	TRBV7-6	TRBJ2-2	TRBD2	-	16
TGTGCCAGCAGTTTACCCGCGGCAGGCTCTTATAATTCACCCCTCCACTTT	CASSLPAAGSYNSPLHF	TRBV27	TRBJ1-6	-	-	17
TGTGCCAGCAGCGTGGCCTTGACAGGGGGTTTCTCTGGGGCCAACGTCCTGACTTTC	CASSVALTGGFSGANVLTF	TRBV5-4	TRBJ2-6	TRBD1	-	19
TGTGCCAGCAGCTTGTTAGCCCTACCCCACTCCTACGAGCAGTACTTC	CASSLLALPHSYEQYF	TRBV5-6	TRBJ2-7	-	-	16
TGTGCCAGCTCACGATCCCCCCCTGACAGGGTAGAATTCTACGAGCAGTACTTC	CASSRSPPDRVEFYEQYF	TRBV18	TRBJ2-7	TRBD1	-	18
TGTGCCAGCAGCTTAGACGGTACAGCAGAGACCCAGTACTTC	CASSLDGTAETQYF	TRBV7-7	TRBJ2-5	-	-	14
TGTGCCAGTAGCCGACTAGACGGAACTCAGTTCTTC	CASSRLDGTQFF	TRBV19	TRBJ2-1	-	few	12
TGTGCCTGGAGCCCCCCCCCAGGGGCTAATGAAAAACTGTTTTTT	CAWSPPPGANEKLFF	TRBV30	TRBJ1-4	-	once	15
TGTGCCAGCAGCCACGGGACTAGCAACTCCGGGGAGCTGTTTTTT	CASSHGTSNSGELFF	TRBV11-2	TRBJ2-2	TRBD2	-	15
TGCGCCAGCAGTCAACGGCCCCGTAGGGGGGTACCGTGGTTGAATGAAAAACTGTTTTTT	CASSQRPRRGVPWLNEKLFF	TRBV23-1	TRBJ1-4	-	-	20
TGTGCCAGCAGCTTAATGGATAGCTCCTACAATGAGCAGTTCTTC	CASSLMDSSYNEQFF	TRBV7-9	TRBJ2-1	-	-	15
TGTGCCAGCAGCTTAAGCCACACAGGACTGGGGTACGAGCAGTACTTC	CASSLSHTGLGYEQYF	TRBV7-8	TRBJ2-7	-	-	16
TGTGCCAGCAAGGACGGGAGGTATGGCTACACCTTC	CASKDGRYGYTF	TRBV6-6	TRBJ1-2	-	-	12
TGCGCCAGCAGCTTGGCGGTGACAGGGTGGGATGGCTACACCTTC	CASSLAVTGWDGYTF	TRBV5-1	TRBJ1-2	TRBD1	-	15
TGTGCCTGGAGTCTCTCCCCGTTTAGCACAGATACGCAGTATTTT	CAWSLSPFSTDTQYF	TRBV30	TRBJ2-3	-	-	15
TGTGCCAGCAGCAAACGGGACGCAGATACGCAGTATTTT	CASSKRDADTQYF	TRBV7-3	TRBJ2-3	-	-	13
TGTGCCAGCACCCTGGTCGGTAGCAATCAGCCCCAGCATTTT	CASTLVGSNQPQHF	TRBV28	TRBJ1-5	-	-	14
TGTGCCAGCAGTGAAGCGGGCGGCCCTTCGGAGACCCAGTACTTC	CASSEAGGPSETQYF	TRBV2	TRBJ2-5	-	-	15
TGCGCCAGCAGTCCTCAGCCCCAGCATTTT	CASSPQPQHF	TRBV5-1	TRBJ1-5	-	few	10
TGTGCCAGCGGCAGCGGGGGGGCCGTCACAGATACGCAGTATTTT	CASGSGGAVTDTQYF	TRBV6-5	TRBJ2-3	TRBD2	-	15
TGTGCCAGCAGCCCGGAGGGGACAGGGGGTGTAAGCTACGAGCAGTACTTC	CASSPEGTGGVSYEQYF	TRBV7-6	TRBJ2-7	TRBD1	-	17
TGTGCCACCCACCCGGGTACCACCGGGGAGCTGTTTTTT	CATHPGTTGELFF	TRBV10-3	TRBJ2-2	-	once	13
TGTGCCTGGAACCCAGGGGGGGACGGGATAAGCAATCAGCCCCAGCATTTT	CAWNPGGDGISNQPQHF	TRBV30	TRBJ1-5	TRBD1	-	17
TGTGCCAGCAGTTTACTACTGAGCTCCTACAATGAGCAGTTCTTC	CASSLLLSSYNEQFF	TRBV28	TRBJ2-1	-	-	15